The rows below give T cell receptor beta chains drawn from one sample of a study of cytomegalovirus exposure and HLA in healthy donors. This table comes from immunoSEQ multiplex PCR, and its TCRdb copy is limited to in-frame clones, with some not included. In the table there are 150,000 to 200,000 clones, approximately 84% of which are singletons. Sequenced material: PBMCs. Receptors were obtained from a girl less than two years old in good health and CMV-seronegative. The CDR3 runs from the conserved cysteine through the conserved F or W. The D gene is left open where the match is weak. Not every row has a clone size; where given, it reads once, few, many or a size class.

>TRBV27|-|TRBD2|TRBJ2-3
TGTGCCAGCAGTTATAGCGGGAGGAGTACAGATACGCAGTATTTT
CASSYSGRSTDTQYF
>TRBV2|-|-|TRBJ1-1
TGTGCCAGCATGGTGGGGGGGAACACTGAAGCTTTCTTT
CASMVGGNTEAFF
>TRBV30|-|-|TRBJ2-4
TGTGCCTGGAGACCAACTCTAGCCAAAAACATTCAGTACTTC
CAWRPTLAKNIQYF
>TRBV29-1|-|-|TRBJ1-1
TGCAGCGTTGAGCGGCCTGAAGCTTTCTTT
CSVERPEAFF
>TRBV6-4|-|-|TRBJ1-2
TGTGCCAGCAGACAACAGGGTTTTGGCTACACCTTC
CASRQQGFGYTF
>TRBV6-1|once|-|TRBJ1-5
TGTGCCAGCAGTGAAGTTCAGACAAGCAATCAGCCCCAGCATTTT
CASSEVQTSNQPQHF
>TRBV7-2|-|TRBD1|TRBJ2-7
TGTGCCAGCAGCAACTCGGACAGGGAGCAGCAGTACTTC
CASSNSDREQQYF
>TRBV27|-|TRBD1|TRBJ2-7
TGTGCCAGCAGTTTTCGACCACAGGGGGAGAACGAGCAGTACTTC
CASSFRPQGENEQYF
>TRBV4-3|-|TRBD1|TRBJ2-7
TGCGCCAGCAGCCCGGAGAACTGGGACAGGGGGCACGGCGAGCAGTACTTC
CASSPENWDRGHGEQYF
>TRBV14|-|TRBD1|TRBJ2-2
TGTGCCAGCAGCCCCCGCAGGGGGTACGCGAACACCGGGGAGCTGTTTTTT
CASSPRRGYANTGELFF
>TRBV4-3|few|TRBD2|TRBJ2-1
TGCGCCAGCAGCCTCGGCGCTAGCGGAGGATACAATGAGCAGTTCTTC
CASSLGASGGYNEQFF
>TRBV6-1|-|-|TRBJ2-7
TGTGCCAGCAGTGACAGTTCCTACGAGCAGTACTTC
CASSDSSYEQYF
>TRBV19|-|-|TRBJ2-1
TGTGCCAGTAGTATCCAAGCCAGGGACAATGAGCAGTTCTTC
CASSIQARDNEQFF
>TRBV18|-|-|TRBJ1-1
TGTGCCAGCTCACCCATGACAGGACTGAACACTGAAGCTTTCTTT
CASSPMTGLNTEAFF
>TRBV7-2|-|TRBD2|TRBJ2-3
TGTGCCAGCAGCCTTCCTAGCGGGCCCACAGATACGCAGTATTTT
CASSLPSGPTDTQYF
>TRBV2|-|TRBD2|TRBJ2-1
TGTGCCAGCAGTGAAGGGGTGACTAGCGGGGGGGCCGGGGCCTACAATGAGCAGTTCTTC
CASSEGVTSGGAGAYNEQFF
>TRBV19|-|TRBD1|TRBJ1-6
TGTGCCACCCGGGACAGGGGTAATTCACCCCTCCACTTT
CATRDRGNSPLHF
>TRBV27|-|TRBD1|TRBJ2-7
TGTGCCAGCAGTTCTCCGGGACAGGGGGCCTACGAGCAGTACTTC
CASSSPGQGAYEQYF
>TRBV11-2|-|-|TRBJ2-5
TGTGCCAGCAGCTCCCTTACAGGGAAAGGGGAGACCCAGTACTTC
CASSSLTGKGETQYF
>TRBV7-8|once|TRBD2|TRBJ2-4
TGTGCCAGCAGCCTGCTAGCGGGAGGGCCTAGTTTCGATCAGTACTTC
CASSLLAGGPSFDQYF
>TRBV29-1|-|-|TRBJ1-2
TGCAGCGTCCCGGTCGGCGAGGCCTATGGCTACACCTTC
CSVPVGEAYGYTF
>TRBV5-1|-|-|TRBJ2-5
TGCGCCAGCAGCGTAGGAGCCGGGGGTCAAGAGACCCAGTACTTC
CASSVGAGGQETQYF
>TRBV6-6|-|TRBD1|TRBJ2-2
TGTGCCAGCAGTTACTCGGGGACAGCCACCGGGGAGCTGTTTTTT
CASSYSGTATGELFF
>TRBV6-5|-|-|TRBJ1-5
TGTGCCAGCAGCCTTCAGAGCAATCAGCCCCAGCATTTT
CASSLQSNQPQHF
>TRBV6-1|-|-|TRBJ2-2
TGTGCCAGCAGTGAAGAAGGCAGGGCGGCCGGGGAGCTGTTTTTT
CASSEEGRAAGELFF
>TRBV5-1|-|-|TRBJ2-1
TGCGCCAGCGGGTGGACTCCGACAAATGAGCAGTTCTTC
CASGWTPTNEQFF
>TRBV25-1|-|TRBD2|TRBJ2-7
TGTGCCAGCAGTGAATATTCAGCGGGGGACGAGCAGTACTTC
CASSEYSAGDEQYF
>TRBV18|-|-|TRBJ1-1
TGTGCCAGCTCACCAGGACAGAGTCTCACTGAAGCTTTCTTT
CASSPGQSLTEAFF
>TRBV11-1|-|-|TRBJ1-6
TGTGCCAGCAAAGAACGGGGAAATTCACCCCTCCACTTT
CASKERGNSPLHF
>TRBV6-1|-|TRBD2|TRBJ2-1
TGTGCCAGCACCGATAGCGGGAGCGTGAATGAGCAGTTCTTC
CASTDSGSVNEQFF
>TRBV30|-|TRBD1|TRBJ2-7
TGTGCCTGGAGAAGGGGGCGAGAGCAGTACTTC
CAWRRGREQYF
>TRBV5-1|-|TRBD2|TRBJ2-3
TGCGCCAGCAGCTTTAGCGGGAGAGGCACAGATACGCAGTATTTT
CASSFSGRGTDTQYF
>TRBV5-1|-|TRBD1|TRBJ2-7
TGCGCCAGCAGCTGGGGGGACCGGGACAGGACCTACTACGAGCAGTACTTC
CASSWGDRDRTYYEQYF
>TRBV7-3|-|TRBD1|TRBJ1-2
TGTGCCAGCAGCCGAGGACAGGGCCTCTATGGCTACACCTTC
CASSRGQGLYGYTF
>TRBV7-9|-|TRBD1|TRBJ1-2
TGTGCCAGCAGCCCAGACGGCGGGACAGGGTATGGCTACACCTTC
CASSPDGGTGYGYTF
>TRBV5-6|-|-|TRBJ2-5
TGTGCCAGCAGCGTTGGGGTGGACTATTGGACCCAGTACTTC
CASSVGVDYWTQYF
>TRBV5-1|-|TRBD2|TRBJ2-1
TGCGCCAGCAGCCCGAGGTTAGCGGGGGGGCCTAATGAGCAGTTCTTC
CASSPRLAGGPNEQFF